This T cell receptor (beta chain) emerged from a study of blood T cell repertoires in COVID-19. The method was immunoSEQ multiplex PCR; TCRdb's version includes in-frame clones alone and lacks a portion of them. The sample lists 88,000 or so clones, around four fifths occurring once. Between the trimmed V and J ends, which lost 4 bases and 0 bases, there was a span of 11 bases. The CDR3 runs 14 residues. Germline CDR1 SGHRS, CDR2 YFSETQ. This receptor was taken from a human donor in a cohort sampled during active COVID-19. Sequencing used peripheral blood. V gene TRBV5-1 combines with J gene TRBJ2-7, with a weak D call TRBD1 (5 bases). This CDR3 reads CASSQDRTSYEQYF. The CDR3 DNA reads TGCGCCAGCAGCCAAGACAGAACCTCCTACGAGCAGTACTTC.